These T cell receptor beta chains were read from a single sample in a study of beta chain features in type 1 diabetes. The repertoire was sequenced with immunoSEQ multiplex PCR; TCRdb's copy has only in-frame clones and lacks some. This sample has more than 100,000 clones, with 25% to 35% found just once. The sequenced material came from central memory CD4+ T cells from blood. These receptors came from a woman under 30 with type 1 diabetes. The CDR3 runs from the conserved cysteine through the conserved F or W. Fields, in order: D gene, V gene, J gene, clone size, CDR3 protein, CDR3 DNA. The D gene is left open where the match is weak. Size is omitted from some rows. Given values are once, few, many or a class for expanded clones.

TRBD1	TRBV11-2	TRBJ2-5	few	CASSLEFGQGAETQYF	TGTGCCAGCAGCTTAGAATTCGGACAGGGGGCAGAGACCCAGTACTTC
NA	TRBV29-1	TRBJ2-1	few	CSVAPVEEQFF	TGCAGCGTTGCCCCAGTGGAGGAGCAGTTCTTC
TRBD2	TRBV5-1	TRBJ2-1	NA	CASSLVSGRNEQFF	TGCGCCAGCAGCTTAGTTAGCGGGAGGAATGAGCAGTTCTTC
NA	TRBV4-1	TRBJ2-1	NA	CASSQDLGGNEQFF	TGCGCCAGCAGCCAAGATCTCGGGGGCAATGAGCAGTTCTTC
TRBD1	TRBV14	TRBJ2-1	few	CASRPAGTGNYNEQFF	TGTGCCAGCAGGCCCGCCGGGACAGGGAACTACAATGAGCAGTTCTTC
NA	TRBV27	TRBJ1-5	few	CASSITGYQPQHF	TGTGCCAGCAGTATAACAGGATATCAGCCCCAGCATTTT
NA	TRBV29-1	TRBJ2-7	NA	CSVADIGVEQYF	TGCAGCGTGGCCGACATCGGGGTCGAGCAGTACTTC
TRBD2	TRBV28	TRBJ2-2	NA	CASSTSGNTGELFF	TGTGCCAGCTCGACTAGCGGGAACACCGGGGAGCTGTTTTTT
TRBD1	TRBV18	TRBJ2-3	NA	CASSPGTGRTDTQYF	TGTGCCAGCTCACCCGGGACAGGGAGGACAGATACGCAGTATTTT
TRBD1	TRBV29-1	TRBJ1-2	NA	CSTRTGGNYGYTF	TGCAGCACCAGGACAGGGGGCAACTATGGCTACACCTTC
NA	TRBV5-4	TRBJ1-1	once	CASSLGGAGALSEAFF	TGTGCCAGCAGCTTGGGGGGGGCGGGGGCATTGTCTGAAGCTTTCTTT
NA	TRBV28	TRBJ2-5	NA	CASSPGASPHGETQYF	TGTGCCAGCAGTCCCGGAGCTAGCCCTCACGGAGAGACCCAGTACTTC
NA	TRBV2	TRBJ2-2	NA	CASRVLGTGELFF	TGTGCCAGCAGGGTACTAGGGACCGGGGAGCTGTTTTTT
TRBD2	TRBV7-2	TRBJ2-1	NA	CASSRQTSGTGGEQFF	TGTGCCAGCAGCCGCCAAACTAGCGGGACCGGAGGTGAGCAGTTCTTC
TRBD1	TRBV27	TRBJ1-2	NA	CASSPYRQGREGYTF	TGTGCCAGCAGCCCCTATCGACAGGGGAGGGAAGGCTACACCTTC
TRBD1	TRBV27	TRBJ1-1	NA	CASSLIQGTEAFF	TGTGCCAGCAGTTTAATACAGGGGACTGAAGCTTTCTTT
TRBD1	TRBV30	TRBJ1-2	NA	CAWRVDRGGYGYTF	TGTGCCTGGAGAGTCGACAGGGGAGGTTATGGCTACACCTTC
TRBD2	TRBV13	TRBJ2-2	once	CASSSRRLAGGPNTGELFF	TGTGCCAGCAGCTCGCGACGACTAGCGGGAGGCCCGAACACCGGGGAGCTGTTTTTT
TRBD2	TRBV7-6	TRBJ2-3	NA	CASSLGSGGPDTQYF	TGTGCCAGCAGCTTAGGTTCGGGAGGGCCGGATACGCAGTATTTT
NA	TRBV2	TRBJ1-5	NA	CASSGDSSNQPQHF	TGTGCCAGCAGTGGCGACAGTAGCAATCAGCCCCAGCATTTT
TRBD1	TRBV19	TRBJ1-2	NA	CASSIQGAGYGYTF	TGTGCCAGTAGTATTCAGGGGGCTGGCTATGGCTACACCTTC
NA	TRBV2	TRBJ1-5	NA	CASSISWAASFNQPQHF	TGTGCCAGCAGCATTTCTTGGGCAGCCTCCTTCAATCAGCCCCAGCATTTT
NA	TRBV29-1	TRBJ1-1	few	CSALSNRVNTEAFF	TGCAGCGCCCTCTCGAACCGGGTGAACACTGAAGCTTTCTTT
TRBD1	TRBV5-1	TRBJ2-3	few	CASSLGQGAADTQYF	TGCGCCAGCAGCTTGGGGCAGGGGGCTGCAGATACGCAGTATTTT
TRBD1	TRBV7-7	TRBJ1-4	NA	CASSRDRGLNEKLFF	TGTGCCAGCAGTCGAGACAGGGGGCTTAATGAAAAACTGTTTTTT
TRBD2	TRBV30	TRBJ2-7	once	CAWNTGTSGLNYEQYF	TGTGCCTGGAACACCGGGACTAGCGGGCTTAACTACGAGCAGTACTTC
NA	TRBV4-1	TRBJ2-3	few	CASSQGASGTDTQYF	TGCGCCAGCAGCCAAGGGGCTAGCGGCACAGATACGCAGTATTTT
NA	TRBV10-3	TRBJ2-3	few	CAISLGGGTDTQYF	TGTGCCATCAGTCTAGGTGGCGGGACAGATACGCAGTATTTT
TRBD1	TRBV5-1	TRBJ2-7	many	CASSSGQVTYEQYF	TGCGCCAGCAGCTCGGGACAGGTAACCTACGAGCAGTACTTC